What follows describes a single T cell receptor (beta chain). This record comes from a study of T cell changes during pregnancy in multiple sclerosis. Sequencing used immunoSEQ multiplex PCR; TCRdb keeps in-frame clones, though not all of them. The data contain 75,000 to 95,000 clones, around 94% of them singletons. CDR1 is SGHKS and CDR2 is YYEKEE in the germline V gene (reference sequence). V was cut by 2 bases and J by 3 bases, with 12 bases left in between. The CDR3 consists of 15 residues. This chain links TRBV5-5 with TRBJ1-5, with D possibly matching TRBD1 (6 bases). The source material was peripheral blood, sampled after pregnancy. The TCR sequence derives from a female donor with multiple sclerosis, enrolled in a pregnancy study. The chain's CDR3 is CASSFGQTLNQPQHF. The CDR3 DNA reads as TGTGCCAGCAGCTTTGGACAGACGCTCAATCAGCCCCAGCATTTT.